The subject of this entry is one TCR beta chain. What it binds is unknown. The data were taken from a study of cytomegalovirus exposure and HLA in healthy donors. Whole-study findings and limits: Beyond CMV serostatus, there was no information to go on about immune exposure. Productive rates of about 90% or about 30% were seen for most TCR beta V segments in an earlier analysis. Specificity of a few CMV-associated chains for CMV antigens was verified in vitro.

CDR1 and CDR2 from the germline V gene are KGHSH and LQKENI. The CDR3 has 14 amino acids. Trimming cost V 3 bases and J 10 bases, with 16 bases left between them. Donors consisted of healthy bone marrow donors. The PCR contained 60 Vbeta and 13 Jbeta primers. Clones were sequenced by immunoSEQ multiplex PCR, and TCRdb holds only the in-frame ones, with some missing. The sample has some 130,000 clones, about 82% seen once. V is TRBV18 and J is TRBJ2-1; D is unresolved. The receptor was derived from a female donor in good health and CMV-seropositive. The source material was PBMCs. CDR3 loop: CASSPSHQSREQFF. CDR3 nucleotides: TGTGCCAGCTCACCTTCGCACCAATCGAGGGAGCAGTTCTTC.